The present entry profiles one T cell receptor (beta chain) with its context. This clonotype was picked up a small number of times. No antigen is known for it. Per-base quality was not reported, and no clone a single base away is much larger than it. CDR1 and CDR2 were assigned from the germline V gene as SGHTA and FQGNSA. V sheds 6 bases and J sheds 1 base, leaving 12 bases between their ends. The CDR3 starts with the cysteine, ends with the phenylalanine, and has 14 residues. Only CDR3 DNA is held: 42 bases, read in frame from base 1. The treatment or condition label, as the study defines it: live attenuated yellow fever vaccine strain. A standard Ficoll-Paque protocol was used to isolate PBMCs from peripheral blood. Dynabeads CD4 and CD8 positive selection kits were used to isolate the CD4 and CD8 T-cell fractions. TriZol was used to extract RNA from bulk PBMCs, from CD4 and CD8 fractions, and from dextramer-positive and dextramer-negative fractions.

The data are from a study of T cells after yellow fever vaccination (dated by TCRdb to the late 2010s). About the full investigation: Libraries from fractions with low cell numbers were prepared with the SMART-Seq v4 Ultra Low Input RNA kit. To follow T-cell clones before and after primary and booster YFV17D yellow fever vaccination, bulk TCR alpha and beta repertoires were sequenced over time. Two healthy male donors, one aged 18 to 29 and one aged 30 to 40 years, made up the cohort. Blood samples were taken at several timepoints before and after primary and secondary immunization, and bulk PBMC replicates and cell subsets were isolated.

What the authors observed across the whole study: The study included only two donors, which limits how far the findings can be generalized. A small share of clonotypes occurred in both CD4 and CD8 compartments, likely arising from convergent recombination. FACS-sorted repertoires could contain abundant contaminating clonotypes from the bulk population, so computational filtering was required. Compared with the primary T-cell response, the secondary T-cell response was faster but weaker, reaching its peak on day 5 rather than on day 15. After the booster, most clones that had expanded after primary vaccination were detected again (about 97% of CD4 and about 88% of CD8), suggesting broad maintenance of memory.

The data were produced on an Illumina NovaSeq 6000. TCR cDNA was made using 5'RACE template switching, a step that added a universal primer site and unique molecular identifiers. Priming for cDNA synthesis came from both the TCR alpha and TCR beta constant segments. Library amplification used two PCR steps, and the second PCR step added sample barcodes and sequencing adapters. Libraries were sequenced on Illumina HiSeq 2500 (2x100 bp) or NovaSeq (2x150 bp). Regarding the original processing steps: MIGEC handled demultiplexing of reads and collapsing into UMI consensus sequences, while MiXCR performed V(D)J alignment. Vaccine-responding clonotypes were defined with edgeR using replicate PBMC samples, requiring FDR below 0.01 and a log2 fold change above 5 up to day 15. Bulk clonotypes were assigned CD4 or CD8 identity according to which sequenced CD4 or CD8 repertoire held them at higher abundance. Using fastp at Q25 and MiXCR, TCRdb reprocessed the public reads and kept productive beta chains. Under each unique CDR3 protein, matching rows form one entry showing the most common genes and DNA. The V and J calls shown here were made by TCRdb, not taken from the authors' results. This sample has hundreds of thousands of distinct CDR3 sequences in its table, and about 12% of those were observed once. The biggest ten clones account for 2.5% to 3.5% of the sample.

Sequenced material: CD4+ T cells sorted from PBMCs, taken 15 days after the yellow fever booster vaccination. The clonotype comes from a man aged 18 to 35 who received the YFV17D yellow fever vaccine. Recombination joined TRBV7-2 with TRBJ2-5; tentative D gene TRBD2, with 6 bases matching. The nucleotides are TGTGCCAGCAGACCTCTCGGGGGCCAAGAGACCCAGTACTTC. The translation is CASRPLGGQETQYF.